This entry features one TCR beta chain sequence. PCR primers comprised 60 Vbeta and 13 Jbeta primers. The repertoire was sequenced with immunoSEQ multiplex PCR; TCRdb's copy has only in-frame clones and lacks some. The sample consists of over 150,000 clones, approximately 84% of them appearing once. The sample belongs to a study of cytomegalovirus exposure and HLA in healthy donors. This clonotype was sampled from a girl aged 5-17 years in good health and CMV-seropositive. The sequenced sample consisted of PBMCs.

The CDR3 reads CASSSDRGRSTDTQYF. The CDR3 nucleotides are TGTGCCAGCAGCTCCGACAGGGGGCGTAGCACAGATACGCAGTATTTT. This chain uses TRBV11-2 with TRBJ2-3; TRBD1 agrees at 10 bases. The CDR3 contains 16 residues. In germline, CDR1 is SGHAT, CDR2 FQNNGV. V lost 4 bases, J lost 0 bases, and 4 bases stayed unmatched.